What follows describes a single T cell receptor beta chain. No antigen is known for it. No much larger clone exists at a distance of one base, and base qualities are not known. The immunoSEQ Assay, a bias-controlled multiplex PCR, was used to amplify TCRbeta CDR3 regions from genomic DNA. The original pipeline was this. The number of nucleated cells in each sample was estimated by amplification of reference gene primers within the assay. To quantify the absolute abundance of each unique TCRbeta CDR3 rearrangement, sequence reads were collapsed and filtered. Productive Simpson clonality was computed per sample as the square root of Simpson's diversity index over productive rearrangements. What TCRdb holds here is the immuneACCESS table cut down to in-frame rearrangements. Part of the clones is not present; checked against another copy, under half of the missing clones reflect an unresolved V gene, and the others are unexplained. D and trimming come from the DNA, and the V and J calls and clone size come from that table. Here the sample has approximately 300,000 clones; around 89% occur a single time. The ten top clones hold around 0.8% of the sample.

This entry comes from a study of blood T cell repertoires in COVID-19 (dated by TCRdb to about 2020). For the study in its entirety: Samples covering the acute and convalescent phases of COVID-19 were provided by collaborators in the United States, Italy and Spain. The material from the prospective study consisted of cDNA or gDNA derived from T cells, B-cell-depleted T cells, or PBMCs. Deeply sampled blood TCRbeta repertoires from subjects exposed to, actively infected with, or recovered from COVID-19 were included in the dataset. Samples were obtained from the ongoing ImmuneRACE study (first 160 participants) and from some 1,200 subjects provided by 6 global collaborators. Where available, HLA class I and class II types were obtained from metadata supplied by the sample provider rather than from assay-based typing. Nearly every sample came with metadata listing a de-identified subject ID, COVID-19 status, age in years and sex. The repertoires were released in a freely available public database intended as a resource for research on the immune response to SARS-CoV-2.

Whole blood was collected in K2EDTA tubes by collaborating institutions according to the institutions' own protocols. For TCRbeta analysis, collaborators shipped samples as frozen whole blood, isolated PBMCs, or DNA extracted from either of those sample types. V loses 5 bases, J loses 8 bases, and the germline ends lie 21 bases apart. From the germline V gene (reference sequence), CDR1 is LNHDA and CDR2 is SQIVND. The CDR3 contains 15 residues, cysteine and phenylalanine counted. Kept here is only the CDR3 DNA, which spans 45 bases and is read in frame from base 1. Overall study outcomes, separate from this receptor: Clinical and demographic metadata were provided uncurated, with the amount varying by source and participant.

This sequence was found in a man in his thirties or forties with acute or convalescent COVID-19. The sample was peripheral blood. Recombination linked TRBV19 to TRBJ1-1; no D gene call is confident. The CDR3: CASSLKGLAGLEAFF. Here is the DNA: TGTGCCAGTAGTTTGAAAGGATTGGCGGGCTTGGAAGCTTTCTTT. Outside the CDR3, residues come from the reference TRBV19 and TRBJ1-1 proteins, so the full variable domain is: DGGITQSPKYLFRKEGQNVTLSCEQNLNHDAMYWYRQDPGQGLRLIYYSQIVNDFQKGDIAEGYSVSREKKESFPLTVTSAQKNPTAFYLCASSLKGLAGLEAFFGQGTRLTVV.